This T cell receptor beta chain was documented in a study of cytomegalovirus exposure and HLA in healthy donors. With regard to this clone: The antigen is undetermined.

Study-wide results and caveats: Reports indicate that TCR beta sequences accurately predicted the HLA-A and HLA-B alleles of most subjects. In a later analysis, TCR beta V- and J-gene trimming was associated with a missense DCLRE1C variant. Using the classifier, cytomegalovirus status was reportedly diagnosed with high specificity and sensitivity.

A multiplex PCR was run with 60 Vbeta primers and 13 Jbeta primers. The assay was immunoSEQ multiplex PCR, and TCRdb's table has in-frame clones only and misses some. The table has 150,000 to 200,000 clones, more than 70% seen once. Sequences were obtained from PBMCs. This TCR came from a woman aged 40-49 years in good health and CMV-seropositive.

The CDR3 DNA is TGTGCCAGCAGGCCCGTCCTAGTCCGGCCCCAGCATTTT. Encoded protein: CASRPVLVRPQHF. The chain combines TRBV2 with TRBJ1-5; D gene unclear. The CDR3 is 13 residues long. CDR1 is SNHLY, CDR2 FYNNEI, per germline. The ends were cut back, 6 bases at V and 9 bases at J, with 15 bases in the middle.